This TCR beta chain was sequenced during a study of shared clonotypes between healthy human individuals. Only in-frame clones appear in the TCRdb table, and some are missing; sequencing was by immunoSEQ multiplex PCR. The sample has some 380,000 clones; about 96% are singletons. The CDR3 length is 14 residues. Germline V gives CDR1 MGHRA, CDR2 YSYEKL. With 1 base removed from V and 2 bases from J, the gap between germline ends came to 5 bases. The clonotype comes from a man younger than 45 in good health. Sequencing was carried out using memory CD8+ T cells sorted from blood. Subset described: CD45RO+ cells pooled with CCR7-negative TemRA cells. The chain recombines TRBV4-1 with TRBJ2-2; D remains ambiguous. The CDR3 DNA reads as TGCGCCAGCAGCCAAGGGCTAAACACCGGGGAGCTGTTTTTT. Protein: CASSQGLNTGELFF.